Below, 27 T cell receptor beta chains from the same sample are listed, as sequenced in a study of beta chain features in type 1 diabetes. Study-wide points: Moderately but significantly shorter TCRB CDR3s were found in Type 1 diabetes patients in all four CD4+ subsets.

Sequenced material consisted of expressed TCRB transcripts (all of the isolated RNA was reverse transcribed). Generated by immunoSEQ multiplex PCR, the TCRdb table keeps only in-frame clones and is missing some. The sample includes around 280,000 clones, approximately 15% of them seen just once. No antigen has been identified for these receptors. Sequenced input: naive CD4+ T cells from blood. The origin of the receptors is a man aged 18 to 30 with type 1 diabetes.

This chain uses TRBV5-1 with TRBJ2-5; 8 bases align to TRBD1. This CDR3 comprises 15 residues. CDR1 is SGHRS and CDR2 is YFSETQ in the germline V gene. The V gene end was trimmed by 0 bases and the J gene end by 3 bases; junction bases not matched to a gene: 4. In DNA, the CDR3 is TGCGCCAGCAGCTTGGGTGGGACAGGTGAAGAGACCCAGTACTTC. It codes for CASSLGGTGEETQYF. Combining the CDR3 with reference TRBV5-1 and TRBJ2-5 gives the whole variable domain KAGVTQTPRYLIKTRGQQVTLSCSPISGHRSVSWYQQTPGQGLQFLFEYFSETQRNKGNFPGRFSGRQFSNSRSEMNVSTLELGDSALYLCASSLGGTGEETQYFGPGTRLLVL.

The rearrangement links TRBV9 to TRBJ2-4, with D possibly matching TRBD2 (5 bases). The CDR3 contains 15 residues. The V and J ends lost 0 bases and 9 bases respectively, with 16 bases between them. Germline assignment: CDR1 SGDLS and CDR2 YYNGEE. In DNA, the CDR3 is TGTGCCAGCAGCGTAGCTTCCGAGGGAAAGGCCATTCAGTACTTC. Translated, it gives CASSVASEGKAIQYF.

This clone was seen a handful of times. The CDR3, as DNA: TGTGCCAGCAGCCCCAGGCGGGACAGGGGTCCCTACGAGCAGTACTTC. Translating it yields CASSPRRDRGPYEQYF. The chain uses TRBV7-8 and TRBJ2-7; TRBD1 agrees at 10 bases. Per germline, CDR1 SGHVS and CDR2 FQNEAQ. V lost 5 bases to trimming and J lost 2 bases; unmatched junction nucleotides: 9. The CDR3 has 16 residues.

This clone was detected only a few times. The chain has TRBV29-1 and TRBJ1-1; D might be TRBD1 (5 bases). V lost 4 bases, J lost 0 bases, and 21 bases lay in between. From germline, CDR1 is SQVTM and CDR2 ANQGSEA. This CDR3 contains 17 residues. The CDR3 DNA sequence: TGCAGCGTTGTTGGATTCGCGCAGGGCCGAATGAACACTGAAGCTTTCTTT. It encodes CSVVGFAQGRMNTEAFF.

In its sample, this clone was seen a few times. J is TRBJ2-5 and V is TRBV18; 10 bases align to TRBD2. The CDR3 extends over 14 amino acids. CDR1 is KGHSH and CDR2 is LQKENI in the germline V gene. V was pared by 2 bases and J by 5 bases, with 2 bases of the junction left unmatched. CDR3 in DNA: TGTGCCAGCTCACCAACTAGCGGGGACGAGACCCAGTACTTC. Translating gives CASSPTSGDETQYF.

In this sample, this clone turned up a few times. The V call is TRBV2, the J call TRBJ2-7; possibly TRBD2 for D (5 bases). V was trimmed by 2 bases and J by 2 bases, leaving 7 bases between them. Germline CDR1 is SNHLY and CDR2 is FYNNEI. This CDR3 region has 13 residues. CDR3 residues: CASSEFGAYEQYF. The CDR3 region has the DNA TGTGCCAGCAGTGAATTCGGGGCCTACGAGCAGTACTTC.

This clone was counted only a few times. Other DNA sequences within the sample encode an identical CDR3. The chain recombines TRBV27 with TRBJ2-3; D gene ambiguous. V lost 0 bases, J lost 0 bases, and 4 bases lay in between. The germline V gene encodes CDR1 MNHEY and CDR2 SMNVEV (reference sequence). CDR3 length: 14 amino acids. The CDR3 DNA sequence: TGTGCCAGCAGTTTATCGGCTAGCACAGATACGCAGTATTTT. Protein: CASSLSASTDTQYF.

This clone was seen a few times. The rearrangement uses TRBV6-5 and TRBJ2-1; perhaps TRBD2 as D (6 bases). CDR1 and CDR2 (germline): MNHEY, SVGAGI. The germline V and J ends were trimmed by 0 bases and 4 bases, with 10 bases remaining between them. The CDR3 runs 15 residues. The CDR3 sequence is CASSYSQTRYNEQFF. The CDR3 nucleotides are TGTGCCAGCAGTTACTCACAGACTAGATACAATGAGCAGTTCTTC.

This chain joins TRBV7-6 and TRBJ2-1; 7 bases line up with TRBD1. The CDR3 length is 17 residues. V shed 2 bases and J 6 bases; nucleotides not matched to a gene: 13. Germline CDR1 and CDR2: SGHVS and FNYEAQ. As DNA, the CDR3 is TGTGCCAGCAGCTTATCACTCGACAGGGTGAGCGGCAATGAGCAGTTCTTC. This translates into CASSLSLDRVSGNEQFF.

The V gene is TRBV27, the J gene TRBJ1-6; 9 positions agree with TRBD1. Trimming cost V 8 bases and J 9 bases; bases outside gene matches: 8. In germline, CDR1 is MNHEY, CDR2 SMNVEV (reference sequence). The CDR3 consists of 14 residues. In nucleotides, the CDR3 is TGTGCCAGCCGTCGACAGGGGGTGAGTTCACCCCTCCACTTT. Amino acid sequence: CASRRQGVSSPLHF.

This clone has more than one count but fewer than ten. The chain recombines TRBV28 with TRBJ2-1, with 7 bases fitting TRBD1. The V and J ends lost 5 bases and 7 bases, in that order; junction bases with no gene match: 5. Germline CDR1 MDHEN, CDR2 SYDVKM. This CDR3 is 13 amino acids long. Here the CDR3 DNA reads TGTGCCAGCAGTCGGACAGGACCTAATGAGCAGTTCTTC. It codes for CASSRTGPNEQFF.

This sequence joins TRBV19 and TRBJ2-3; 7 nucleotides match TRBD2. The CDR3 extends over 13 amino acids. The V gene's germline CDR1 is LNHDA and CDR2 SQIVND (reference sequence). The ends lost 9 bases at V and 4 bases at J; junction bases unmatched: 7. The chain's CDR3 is CASSVGRADTQYF. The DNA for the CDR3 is TGTGCCAGCAGCGTGGGGAGGGCAGATACGCAGTATTTT.

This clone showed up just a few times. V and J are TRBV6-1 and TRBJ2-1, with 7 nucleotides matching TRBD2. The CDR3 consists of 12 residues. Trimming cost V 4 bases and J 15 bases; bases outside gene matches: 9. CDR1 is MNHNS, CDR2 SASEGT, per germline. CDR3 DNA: TGTGCCAGCAGTGCGCTCACTAGCGTAGCGTTCTTC. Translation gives CASSALTSVAFF.

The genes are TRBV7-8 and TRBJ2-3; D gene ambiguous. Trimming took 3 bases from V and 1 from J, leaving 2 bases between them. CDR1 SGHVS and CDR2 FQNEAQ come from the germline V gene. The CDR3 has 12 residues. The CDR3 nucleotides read TGTGCCAGCAGCTTCGGCACAGATACGCAGTATTTT. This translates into CASSFGTDTQYF.

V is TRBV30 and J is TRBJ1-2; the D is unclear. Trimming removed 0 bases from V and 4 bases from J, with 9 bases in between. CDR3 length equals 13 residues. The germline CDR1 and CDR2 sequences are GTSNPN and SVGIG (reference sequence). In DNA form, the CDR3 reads TGTGCCTGGAGTGTAATTCAGGTCTATGGCTACACCTTC. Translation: CAWSVIQVYGYTF.

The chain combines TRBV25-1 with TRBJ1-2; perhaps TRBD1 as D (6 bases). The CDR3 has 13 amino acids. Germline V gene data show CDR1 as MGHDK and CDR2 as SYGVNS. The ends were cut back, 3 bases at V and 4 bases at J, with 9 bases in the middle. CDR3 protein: CASSDDRPYGYTF. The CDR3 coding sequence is TGTGCCAGCAGTGATGACAGGCCCTATGGCTACACCTTC.

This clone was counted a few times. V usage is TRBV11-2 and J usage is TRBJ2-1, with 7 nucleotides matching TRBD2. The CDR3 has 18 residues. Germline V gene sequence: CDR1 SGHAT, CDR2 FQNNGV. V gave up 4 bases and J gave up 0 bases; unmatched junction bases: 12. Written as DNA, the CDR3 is TGTGCCAGCAGCTACGGCACTGGCGGGAGAAGCTCCTACAATGAGCAGTTCTTC. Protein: CASSYGTGGRSSYNEQFF.

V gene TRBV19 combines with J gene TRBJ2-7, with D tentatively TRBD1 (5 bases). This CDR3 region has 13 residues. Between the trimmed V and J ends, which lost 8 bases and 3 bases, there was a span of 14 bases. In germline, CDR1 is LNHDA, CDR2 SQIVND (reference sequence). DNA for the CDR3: TGTGCCAGTTCGCCAGGGCTAGTCTACGAGCAGTACTTC. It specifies CASSPGLVYEQYF.

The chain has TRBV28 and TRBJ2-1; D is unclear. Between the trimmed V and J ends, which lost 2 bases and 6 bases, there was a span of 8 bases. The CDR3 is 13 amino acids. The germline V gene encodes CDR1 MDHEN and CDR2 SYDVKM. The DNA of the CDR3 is TGTGCCAGCAGTTTAACGACTCTCAATGAGCAGTTCTTC. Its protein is CASSLTTLNEQFF. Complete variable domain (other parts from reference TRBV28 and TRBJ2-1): DVKVTQSSRYLVKRTGEKVFLECVQDMDHENMFWYRQDPGLGLRLIYFSYDVKMKEKGDIPEGYSVSREKKERFSLILESASTNQTSMYLCASSLTTLNEQFFGPGTRLTVL.

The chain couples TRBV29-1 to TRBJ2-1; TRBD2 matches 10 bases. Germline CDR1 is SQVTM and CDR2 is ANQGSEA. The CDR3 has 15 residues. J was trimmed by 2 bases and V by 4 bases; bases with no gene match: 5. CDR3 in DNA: TGCAGCGTTGTTCTAGCGGGAGCCGCCTACAATGAGCAGTTCTTC. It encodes CSVVLAGAAYNEQFF.

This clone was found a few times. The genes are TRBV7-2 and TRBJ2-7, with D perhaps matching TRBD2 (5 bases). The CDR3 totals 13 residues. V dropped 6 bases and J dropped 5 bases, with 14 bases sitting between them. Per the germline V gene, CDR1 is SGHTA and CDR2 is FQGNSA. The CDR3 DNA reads TGTGCCAGCAGTTTAAGCGGAAGCCACGAGCAGTACTTC. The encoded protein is CASSLSGSHEQYF.

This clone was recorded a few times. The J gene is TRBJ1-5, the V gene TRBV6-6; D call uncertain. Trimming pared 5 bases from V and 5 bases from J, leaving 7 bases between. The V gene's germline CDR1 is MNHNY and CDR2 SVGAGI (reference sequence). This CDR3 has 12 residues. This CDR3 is CASSNGDQPQHF. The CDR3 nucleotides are TGTGCCAGCAGTAACGGGGATCAGCCCCAGCATTTT.

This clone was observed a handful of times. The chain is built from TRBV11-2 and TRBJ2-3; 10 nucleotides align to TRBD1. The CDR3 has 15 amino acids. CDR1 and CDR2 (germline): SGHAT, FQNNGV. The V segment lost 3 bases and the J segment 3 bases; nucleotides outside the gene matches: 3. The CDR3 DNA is TGTGCCAGCAGCTTTCGGGACAGGGGAACAGATACGCAGTATTTT. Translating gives CASSFRDRGTDTQYF.

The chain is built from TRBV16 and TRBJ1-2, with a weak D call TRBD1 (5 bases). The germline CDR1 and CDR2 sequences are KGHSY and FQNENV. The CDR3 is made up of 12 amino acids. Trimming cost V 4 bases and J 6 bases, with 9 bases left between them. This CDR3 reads CASSPRVDGYTF. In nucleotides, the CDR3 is TGTGCCAGCAGCCCCAGGGTAGATGGCTACACCTTC.

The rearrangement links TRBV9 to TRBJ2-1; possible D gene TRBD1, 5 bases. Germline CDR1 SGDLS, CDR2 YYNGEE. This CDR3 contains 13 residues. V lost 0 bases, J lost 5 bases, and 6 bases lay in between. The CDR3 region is CASSVDRNNEQFF. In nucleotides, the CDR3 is TGTGCCAGCAGCGTAGACAGGAACAATGAGCAGTTCTTC. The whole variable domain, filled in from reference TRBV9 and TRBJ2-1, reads DSGVTQTPKHLITATGQRVTLRCSPRSGDLSVYWYQQSLDQGLQFLIQYYNGEERAKGNILERFSAQQFPDLHSELNLSSLELGDSALYFCASSVDRNNEQFFGPGTRLTVL.

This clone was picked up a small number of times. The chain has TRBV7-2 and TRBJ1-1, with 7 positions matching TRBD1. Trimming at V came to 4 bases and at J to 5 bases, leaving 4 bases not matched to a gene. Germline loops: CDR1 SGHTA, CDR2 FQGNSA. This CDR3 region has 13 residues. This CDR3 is CASSSRGRTEAFF. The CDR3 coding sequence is TGTGCCAGCAGCTCCAGGGGGAGAACTGAAGCTTTCTTT.

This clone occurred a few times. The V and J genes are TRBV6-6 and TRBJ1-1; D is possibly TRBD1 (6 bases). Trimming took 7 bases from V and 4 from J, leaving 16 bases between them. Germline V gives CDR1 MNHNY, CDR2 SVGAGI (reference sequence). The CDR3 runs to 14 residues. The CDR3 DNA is TGTGCCAGCACTAGGGAGGGGGTGGGCACTGAAGCTTTCTTT. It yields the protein CASTREGVGTEAFF.